The sample holds one count of the clone carrying this TCR beta chain. Unmatched junction bases numbered 4, after V lost 5 bases and J lost 4 bases. The V gene's germline CDR1 is SGHKS and CDR2 YYEKEE (reference sequence). There are 13 residues in the CDR3. The data were taken from a study of blood T cell repertoires in COVID-19. The authors' processing: Amplifying reference gene primers gave estimates of nucleated cell counts. Here immunoSEQ multiplex PCR was the method, and the copy in TCRdb shows in-frame clones only, minus some. V, J and clone size are taken as reported in that table, and D and trimming were inferred from the DNA itself. The top ten hold about an eighth of the sample, which has some 130,000 clones, 86% seen once.

The V call is TRBV5-5, the J call TRBJ2-5; 8 positions agree with TRBD1. This sequence was found in a woman aged 65 to 85 with COVID-19, enrolled during active disease. Sample: peripheral blood. The CDR3 sequence: CASSYTGGETQYF. Written as DNA, the CDR3 is TGTGCCAGCAGTTATACAGGGGGAGAGACCCAGTACTTC.